These 21 T cell receptor beta chains share one sample of origin, sequenced in a study of T cell repertoires in cytomegalovirus infection. The antigens of these receptors remain unknown. TCRdb re-called the reads through MiXCR, storing one row per CDR3 protein. The table shows 600,000 to 700,000 distinct CDR3 sequences, with around 30% occurring only once. Sequencing used cultured PBMCs, obtained from culture after CMV antigen stimulation. The receptor set was obtained from a human donor in good health (CMV status not recorded). Some clones in this sample may be carry-over from other donors' samples.

This clonotype was seen a handful of times. V gene TRBV4-1 combines with J gene TRBJ2-5; 14 nucleotides align to TRBD2. The CDR3 is made up of 19 amino acids. The germline gives CDR1 MGHRA, CDR2 YSYEKL. V dropped 0 bases and J dropped 2; count of bases not matched to a gene: 8. CDR3: CASSQDGLRTSGGQETQYF. The CDR3 DNA reads as TGCGCCAGCAGCCAAGATGGCCTCAGGACTAGCGGGGGGCAAGAGACCCAGTACTTC.

The chain is built from TRBV7-8 and TRBJ1-6; D is undetermined. The V end was cut by 1 base, the J end by 10 bases, with 11 bases between. Germline V gene data show CDR1 as SGHVS and CDR2 as FQNEAQ. This CDR3 spans 14 amino acids. Here the CDR3 DNA reads TGTGCCAGCAGCTTAGGGGATTGGGAATCACCCCTCCACTTT. This gives the protein CASSLGDWESPLHF.

The V and J genes are TRBV7-6 and TRBJ2-1; 11 nucleotides match TRBD2. Germline CDR1 reads SGHVS; CDR2 reads FNYEAQ. V shed 1 base and J 4 bases; nucleotides not matched to a gene: 9. This CDR3 contains 18 residues. As DNA, the CDR3 is TGTGCCAGCAGCTTAGATTTACGTACTAGCGGGAGTTACAATGAGCAGTTCTTC. Protein product: CASSLDLRTSGSYNEQFF.

The table lists this clonotype with a few counts. V is TRBV7-2 and J is TRBJ2-5, with D perhaps matching TRBD2 (5 bases). The CDR3 is 15 residues long. The germline gives CDR1 SGHTA, CDR2 FQGNSA. Trimming left V 5 bases short and J 4 bases short, with 17 bases between. The CDR3 protein is CASSVRRVGGETQYF. CDR3 nucleotide sequence: TGTGCCAGCAGCGTACGTCGAGTAGGAGGAGAGACCCAGTACTTC.

This clonotype has more than one count but fewer than ten. The chain uses TRBV6-1 and TRBJ2-1; 8 nucleotides agree with TRBD1. After removal of 5 bases from V and 12 bases from J, the junction contained 3 bases not matched to a gene. In germline, CDR1 is MNHNS, CDR2 SASEGT. The CDR3 is made up of 11 amino acids. The CDR3 protein is CASSRTGTQFF. Here the CDR3 DNA reads TGTGCCAGCAGTCGGACAGGGACGCAGTTCTTC.

To note about this clonotype: An end of the junction does not agree with germline; a read error may underlie this. The rearrangement uses TRBV4-1 and TRBJ2-5; 10 bases map to TRBD1. The length of the CDR3 is 13 residues. Germline CDR1 is MGHRA and CDR2 is YSYEKL. The CDR3 sequence: CASSQTGGETQYF. The DNA for the CDR3 is TGTGCCAGCAGTCAGACAGGGGGCGAGACCCAGTACTTC.

This rearrangement joins TRBV15 to TRBJ2-3; 9 bases align to TRBD2. The CDR3 has 17 amino acids. J lost 6 bases, V lost 5 bases, and 15 bases had no gene match. Per the germline V gene, CDR1 is LNHNV and CDR2 is YYDKDF (reference sequence). The CDR3 DNA is TGTGCCACCAGCGAGCGGGGGGTTAGTTCAACGAGGGATACGCAGTATTTT. This gives the protein CATSERGVSSTRDTQYF.

This clonotype occurred many times. The chain links TRBV7-6 to TRBJ2-1; D ambiguous. Germline-derived CDR1 and CDR2 are SGHVS and FNYEAQ. The CDR3 is 11 amino acids. Trimming shortened V by 6 bases and J by 4 bases, and 4 bases separated the two germline ends. The CDR3 reads CASRQYNEQFF. The CDR3 bases are TGTGCCAGCAGACAATACAATGAGCAGTTCTTC.

The chain uses TRBV12-3 or TRBV12-4 and TRBJ2-5; D gene unclear. The CDR3 extends over 12 amino acids. Trimming stripped 5 bases from V and 1 base from J, with 5 bases between. CDR3 residues: CASSQPQETQYF. The CDR3 coding sequence is TGTGCCAGCAGTCAGCCCCAAGAGACCCAGTACTTC.

The CDR3 region has the DNA TGTGCCAGCTCACCGAGCAGGACGCCCTCTGGAAACACCATATATTTT. Protein product: CASSPSRTPSGNTIYF. The V call is TRBV18, the J call TRBJ1-3, with D uncertain. The CDR3 has 16 amino acids. Germline CDR1 KGHSH, CDR2 LQKENI. Trimming shortened V by 3 bases and J by 0 bases, and 12 bases separated the two germline ends.

This clonotype was counted at least ten times. The V call is TRBV7-8, the J call TRBJ2-5; D remains ambiguous. The CDR3 contains 11 residues. The germline CDR1 and CDR2 sequences are SGHVS and FQNEAQ. V lost 5 bases and J 4 bases, leaving 5 bases between the germline ends. The CDR3 region is CASSLPETQYF. CDR3 nucleotides: TGTGCCAGCAGCCTGCCAGAGACCCAGTACTTC.

This chain joins TRBV5-3 and TRBJ1-1, with D perhaps matching TRBD1 (5 bases). TRBV5-3 counts as an open reading frame of uncertain function. The CDR3 extends over 11 amino acids. V was cut by 8 bases and J by 8 bases, with 13 bases left in between. CDR3 sequence reads: CASSSRQEAFF. The DNA for the CDR3 is TGTGCCAGCAGCAGCCGACAGGAAGCTTTCTTT.

The V and J genes are TRBV4-1 and TRBJ1-6; D not resolved. V was clipped by 1 base and J by 7 bases, with 8 bases between them. Germline lookup yields CDR1 MGHRA and CDR2 YSYEKL. CDR3 size: 14 residues. CDR3 sequence: CASSQGWRNSPLHF. The CDR3 DNA reads as TGCGCCAGCAGCCAAGGATGGAGGAATTCACCCCTCCACTTT.

CDR3 protein: CASRTIAGGVDTQYF. CDR3 bases: TGTGCCAGCAGAACCATAGCGGGAGGTGTAGATACGCAGTATTTT. The J gene is TRBJ2-3, the V gene TRBV7-9; 10 nucleotides agree with TRBD2. The CDR3 runs to 15 residues. The germline V gene has CDR1 SEHNR and CDR2 FQNEAQ (reference sequence). V lost 6 bases and J lost 5; bases outside the gene matches: 8.

The chain couples TRBV19 to TRBJ2-7; 7 nucleotides match TRBD1. Trimming removed 8 bases from V and 2 bases from J; junction bases left unmatched: 9. Germline V gene sequence: CDR1 LNHDA, CDR2 SQIVND (reference sequence). The CDR3 length is 14 residues. CDR3 in amino acids: CASPPRGQPYEQYF. The CDR3 DNA reads as TGTGCCAGTCCCCCACGGGGACAGCCCTACGAGCAGTACTTC.

This clonotype appeared a few times. V gene TRBV7-2 combines with J gene TRBJ2-7; no reliable D call. V lost 0 bases and J lost 0, with 12 bases in between. The CDR3 spans 16 residues. The V gene's germline CDR1 is SGHTA and CDR2 FQGNSA. Here the CDR3 DNA reads TGTGCCAGCAGCTTAGCAGGGTTGGTGAACTCCTACGAGCAGTACTTC. As protein: CASSLAGLVNSYEQYF. Supplemented by reference TRBV7-2 and TRBJ2-7, the full variable domain reads GAGVSQSPSNKVTEKGKDVELRCDPISGHTALYWYRQSLGQGLEFLIYFQGNSAPDKSGLPSDRFSAERTGGSVSTLTIQRTQQEDSAVYLCASSLAGLVNSYEQYFGPGTRLTVT.

In its sample, this clonotype was seen many times. The chain couples TRBV11-2 to TRBJ1-4, with TRBD1 as a possible D gene (5 bases). The CDR3 has 17 residues. Looked up from germline, CDR1 is SGHAT and CDR2 is FQNNGV. Deletions cut 2 bases from V and 2 bases from J, with 15 bases between. CDR3 sequence (DNA): TGTGCCAGCAGCTTAAGGCAGCAGGGCTGGACTAATGAAAAACTGTTTTTT. Encoded protein: CASSLRQQGWTNEKLFF.

This clonotype came up many times. The chain uses TRBV7-2 and TRBJ1-2, with 11 nucleotides matching TRBD1. Looked up from germline, CDR1 is SGHTA and CDR2 is FQGNSA. With V trimmed by 4 bases and J by 4 bases, 5 bases remained unmatched. CDR3 length: 15 amino acids. CDR3 nucleotide sequence: TGTGCCAGCAGCTCTGGGACAGGGGGGGGCTATGGCTACACCTTC. Protein product: CASSSGTGGGYGYTF.

The chain has TRBV27 and TRBJ2-7; D possibly corresponds to TRBD2 (6 bases). V was pared by 5 bases and J by 6 bases, with 23 bases between. The length of the CDR3 is 16 residues. Germline V lookup: CDR1 MNHEY, CDR2 SMNVEV (reference sequence). Written as DNA, the CDR3 is TGTGCCAGCAGTCGCCCCCCGGGGAGGACCCCTCTCGAGCAGTACTTC. This sequence encodes CASSRPPGRTPLEQYF.

The genes are TRBV4-2 and TRBJ2-7, with D maybe TRBD1 (8 bases). CDR1 LGHNA and CDR2 YNFKEQ come from the germline V gene. V was shortened by 2 bases and J by 4 bases, with 24 bases between the two germline ends. The CDR3 loop spans 18 amino acids. CDR3 protein: CASSQLGRGGQVGYEQYF. In DNA, the CDR3 is TGTGCCAGCAGCCAACTTGGCAGGGGGGGACAGGTGGGTTACGAGCAGTACTTC.

The rearrangement uses TRBV5-4 and TRBJ1-1; D ambiguous. Germline V CDR1 and CDR2: SGHNT, YYREEE (reference sequence). V dropped 4 bases and J dropped 8 bases, with 12 bases sitting between them. The CDR3 is made up of 12 amino acids. As DNA, the CDR3 is TGTGCCAGCAGCGATGACTCCCCCGAAGCTTTCTTT. Protein product: CASSDDSPEAFF. Full variable domain (remainder filled in from reference TRBV5-4 and TRBJ1-1): ETGVTQSPTHLIKTRGQQVTLRCSSQSGHNTVSWYQQALGQGPQFIFQYYREEENGRGNFPPRFSGLQFPNYSSELNVNALELDDSALYLCASSDDSPEAFFGQGTRLTVV.